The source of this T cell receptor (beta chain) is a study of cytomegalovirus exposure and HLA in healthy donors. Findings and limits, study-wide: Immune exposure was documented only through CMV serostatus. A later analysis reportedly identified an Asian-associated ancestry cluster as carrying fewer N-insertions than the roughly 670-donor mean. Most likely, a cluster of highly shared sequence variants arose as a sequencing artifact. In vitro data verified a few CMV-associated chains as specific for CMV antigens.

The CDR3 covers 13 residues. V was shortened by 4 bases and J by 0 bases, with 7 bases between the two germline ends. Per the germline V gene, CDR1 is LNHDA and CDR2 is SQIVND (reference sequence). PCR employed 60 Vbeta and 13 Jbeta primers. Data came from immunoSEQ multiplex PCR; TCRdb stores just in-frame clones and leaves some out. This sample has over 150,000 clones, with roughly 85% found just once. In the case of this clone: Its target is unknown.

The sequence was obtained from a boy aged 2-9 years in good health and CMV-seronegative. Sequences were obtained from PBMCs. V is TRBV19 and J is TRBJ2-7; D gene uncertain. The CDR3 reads CASSRLISYEQYF. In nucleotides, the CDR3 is TGTGCCAGTAGTAGGCTGATCTCCTACGAGCAGTACTTC. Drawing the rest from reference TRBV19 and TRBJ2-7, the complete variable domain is DGGITQSPKYLFRKEGQNVTLSCEQNLNHDAMYWYRQDPGQGLRLIYYSQIVNDFQKGDIAEGYSVSREKKESFPLTVTSAQKNPTAFYLCASSRLISYEQYFGPGTRLTVT.